The T cell receptor beta chain described here comes from a study of blood T cell repertoires in COVID-19. Study as a whole: COVID-19 samples, acute and convalescent, were from the United States, Italy and Spain. The cDNA or gDNA used as material had been derived from T cells, B-cell-depleted T cells, or PBMCs.

Original methodology: The authors estimated nucleated cell counts from reference gene primer amplification. TCRdb keeps only in-frame clones here, not all; method: immunoSEQ multiplex PCR. That table furnishes V, J and clone size, whereas the DNA furnished D and trimming. The sample yields approximately 230,000 clones, 88% seen once. V was trimmed by 5 bases and J by 8 bases, leaving 12 bases between them. CDR3 length: 12 amino acids. The V gene's germline CDR1 is MDHEN and CDR2 SYDVKM. Sample: peripheral blood. The clonotype originates from a woman between 40 and 55 years old who had recovered from COVID-19. V is TRBV28 and J is TRBJ1-2, with D unclear. The CDR3 loop is CASSPPMNGYTF. Here the CDR3 DNA reads TGTGCCAGCAGTCCCCCTATGAACGGCTACACCTTC.